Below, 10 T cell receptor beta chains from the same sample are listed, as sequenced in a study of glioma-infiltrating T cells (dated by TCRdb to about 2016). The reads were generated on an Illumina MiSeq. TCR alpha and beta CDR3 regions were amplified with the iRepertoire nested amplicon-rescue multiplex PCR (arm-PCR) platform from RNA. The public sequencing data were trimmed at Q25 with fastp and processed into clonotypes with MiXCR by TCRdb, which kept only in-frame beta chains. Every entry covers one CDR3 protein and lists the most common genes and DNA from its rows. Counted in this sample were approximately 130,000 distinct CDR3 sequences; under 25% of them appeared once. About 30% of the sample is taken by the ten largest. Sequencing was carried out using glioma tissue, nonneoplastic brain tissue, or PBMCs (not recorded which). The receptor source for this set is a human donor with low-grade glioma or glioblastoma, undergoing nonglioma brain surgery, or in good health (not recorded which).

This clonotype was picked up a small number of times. The CDR3 nucleotides are TGCAGTGCCGGGAGTACAGGAGAAAAACTGTTTTTT. The encoded protein is CSAGSTGEKLFF. This chain connects TRBV20-1 to TRBJ1-4; D is perhaps TRBD1 (5 bases). The CDR3 is 12 amino acids. The germline CDR1 and CDR2 sequences are DFQATT and SNEGSKA (reference sequence). V lost 6 bases and J 8 bases, leaving 13 bases between the germline ends.

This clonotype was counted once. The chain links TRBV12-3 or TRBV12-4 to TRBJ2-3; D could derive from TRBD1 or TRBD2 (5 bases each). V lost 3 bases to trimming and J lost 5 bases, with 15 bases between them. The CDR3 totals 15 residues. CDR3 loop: CASSFGGGALDTQYF. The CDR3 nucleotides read TGTGCCAGCAGTTTTGGTGGGGGTGCCTTAGATACGCAGTATTTT.

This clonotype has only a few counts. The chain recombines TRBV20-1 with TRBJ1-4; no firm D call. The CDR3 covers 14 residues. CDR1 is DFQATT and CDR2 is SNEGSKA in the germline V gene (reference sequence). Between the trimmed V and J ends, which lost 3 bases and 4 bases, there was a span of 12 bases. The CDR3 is CSARFGGYNEKLFF. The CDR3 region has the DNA TGCAGTGCTAGGTTCGGCGGATATAATGAAAAACTGTTTTTT.

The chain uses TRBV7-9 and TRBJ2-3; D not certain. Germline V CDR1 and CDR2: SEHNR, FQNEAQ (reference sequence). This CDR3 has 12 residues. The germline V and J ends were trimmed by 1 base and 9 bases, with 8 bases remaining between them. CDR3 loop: CASSLGLLTQYF. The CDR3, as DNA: TGTGCCAGCAGCTTAGGCTTGCTCACGCAGTATTTT. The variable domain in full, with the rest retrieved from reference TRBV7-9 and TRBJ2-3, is DTGVSQNPRHKITKRGQNVTFRCDPISEHNRLYWYRQTLGQGPEFLTYFQNEAQLEKSRLLSDRFSAERPKGSFSTLEIQRTEQGDSAMYLCASSLGLLTQYFGPGTRLTVL.

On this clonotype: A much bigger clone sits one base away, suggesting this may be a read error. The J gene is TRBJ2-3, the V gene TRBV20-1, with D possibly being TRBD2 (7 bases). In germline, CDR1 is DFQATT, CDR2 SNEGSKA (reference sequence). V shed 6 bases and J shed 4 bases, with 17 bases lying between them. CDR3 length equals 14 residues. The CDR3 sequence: CSAFRDTSADTQYF. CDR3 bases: TGCAGTGCGTTCCGGGACACTAGCGCAGATACGCAGTATTTT.

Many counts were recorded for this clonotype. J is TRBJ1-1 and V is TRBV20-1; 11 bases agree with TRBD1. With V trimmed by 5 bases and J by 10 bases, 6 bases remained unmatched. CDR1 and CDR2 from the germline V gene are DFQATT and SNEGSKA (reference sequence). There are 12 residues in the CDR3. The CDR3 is CSAADRGRRAFF. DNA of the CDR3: TGCAGTGCTGCGGACAGGGGGCGACGAGCTTTCTTT.

CDR3 sequence (DNA): TGTGCCAGCAGCCAAGATCTCCGGCAAGCTAACTATGGCTACACCTTC. Translated, it gives CASSQDLRQANYGYTF. The rearrangement links TRBV3-1 to TRBJ1-2; D is unclear. The V end was cut by 0 bases, the J end by 0 bases, with 11 bases between. The CDR3 is 16 residues long. Germline V gene sequence: CDR1 LGHDT, CDR2 YNNKEL (reference sequence).

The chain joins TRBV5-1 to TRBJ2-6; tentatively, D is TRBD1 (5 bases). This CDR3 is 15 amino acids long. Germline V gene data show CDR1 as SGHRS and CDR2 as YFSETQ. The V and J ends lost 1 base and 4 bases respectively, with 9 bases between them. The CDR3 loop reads CASSLLGEGANVLTF. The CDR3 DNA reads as TGCGCCAGCAGCTTGCTAGGGGAAGGGGCCAACGTCCTGACTTTC.

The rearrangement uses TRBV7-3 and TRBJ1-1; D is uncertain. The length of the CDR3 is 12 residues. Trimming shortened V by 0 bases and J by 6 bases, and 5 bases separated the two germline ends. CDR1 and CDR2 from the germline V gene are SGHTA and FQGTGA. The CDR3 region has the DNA TGTGCCAGCAGCTTAACTCCGGCTGAAGCTTTCTTT. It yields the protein CASSLTPAEAFF.

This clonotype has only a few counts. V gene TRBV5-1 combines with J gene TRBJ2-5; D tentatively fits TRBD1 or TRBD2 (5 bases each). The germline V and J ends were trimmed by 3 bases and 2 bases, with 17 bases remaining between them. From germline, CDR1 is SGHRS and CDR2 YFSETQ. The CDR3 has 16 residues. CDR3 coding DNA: TGCGCCAGCAGCTCCGGGGCAACCGGGCCGCAAGAGACCCAGTACTTC. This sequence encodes CASSSGATGPQETQYF.